This T cell receptor beta chain was recovered during a study of beta chain features in type 1 diabetes. This clone was seen a few times. Its antigen is not known. Findings of the study overall: There was a moderate but significant shortening of TCRB CDR3s in all four CD4+ subsets of Type 1 diabetes patients.

Of the isolated RNA, all was reverse transcribed, and so the sequenced material was expressed TCRB transcripts. Generated by immunoSEQ multiplex PCR, the TCRdb table keeps only in-frame clones and is missing some. Counted here are approximately 300,000 clones, approximately 11% occurring once; the ten biggest clones make up over 0.015%. Germline loops: CDR1 SEHNR, CDR2 FQNEAQ (reference sequence). Trimming stripped 1 base from V and 5 bases from J, with 11 bases between. The CDR3 is 14 residues long. The sequenced sample was naive CD4+ T cells from blood. J is TRBJ2-5 and V is TRBV7-9; perhaps TRBD2 as D (6 bases). The clonotype originates from a young woman in good health. The CDR3: CASSLVAAIETQYF. The CDR3 DNA sequence: TGTGCCAGCAGCTTAGTAGCGGCCATCGAGACCCAGTACTTC. Full variable domain (rest looked up from reference TRBV7-9 and TRBJ2-5): DTGVSQNPRHKITKRGQNVTFRCDPISEHNRLYWYRQTLGQGPEFLTYFQNEAQLEKSRLLSDRFSAERPKGSFSTLEIQRTEQGDSAMYLCASSLVAAIETQYFGPGTRLLVL.